This T cell receptor beta chain emerged from a study of cytomegalovirus exposure and HLA in healthy donors. A multiplex PCR was run with 60 Vbeta primers and 13 Jbeta primers. Assay: immunoSEQ multiplex PCR; the TCRdb copy retains only in-frame clones and omits some. The sample shows about 130,000 clones, around 80% of them seen only once. Study-wide results and limits: Most TCR beta V segments were productive about 87% or about 30% of the time in an earlier analysis. It was confirmed in vitro that three of the CMV-associated chains were specific for CMV antigens. On later analysis, the bulk of CMV-associated TCR beta chains appeared to be HLA-restricted.

V lost 2 bases to trimming and J lost 3 bases; unmatched junction nucleotides: 8. Germline V gene sequence: CDR1 WNHNN, CDR2 SYGVQD (reference sequence). The CDR3 has 16 residues. In the case of this clone: Its antigen is unidentified.

The gene calls are TRBV10-1 and TRBJ1-1, with 8 bases identical to TRBD1. Sequencing was done on a sample of PBMCs. The sequence derives from a man aged 50-60 years in good health and CMV-seronegative. CDR3 region: CASSETNTGGDTEAFF. DNA of the CDR3: TGCGCCAGCAGTGAGACAAACACAGGGGGAGACACTGAAGCTTTCTTT.